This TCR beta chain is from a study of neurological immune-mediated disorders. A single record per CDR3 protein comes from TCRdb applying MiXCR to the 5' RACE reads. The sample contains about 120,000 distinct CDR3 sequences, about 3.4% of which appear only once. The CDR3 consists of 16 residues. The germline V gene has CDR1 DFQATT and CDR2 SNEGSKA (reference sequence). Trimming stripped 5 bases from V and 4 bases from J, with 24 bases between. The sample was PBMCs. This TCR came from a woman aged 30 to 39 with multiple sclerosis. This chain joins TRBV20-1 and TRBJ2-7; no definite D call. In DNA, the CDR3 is TGCAGTGCTCCCGAACGCGGCGAGGAATCTTTGTACGAGCAGTACTTC. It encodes CSAPERGEESLYEQYF.